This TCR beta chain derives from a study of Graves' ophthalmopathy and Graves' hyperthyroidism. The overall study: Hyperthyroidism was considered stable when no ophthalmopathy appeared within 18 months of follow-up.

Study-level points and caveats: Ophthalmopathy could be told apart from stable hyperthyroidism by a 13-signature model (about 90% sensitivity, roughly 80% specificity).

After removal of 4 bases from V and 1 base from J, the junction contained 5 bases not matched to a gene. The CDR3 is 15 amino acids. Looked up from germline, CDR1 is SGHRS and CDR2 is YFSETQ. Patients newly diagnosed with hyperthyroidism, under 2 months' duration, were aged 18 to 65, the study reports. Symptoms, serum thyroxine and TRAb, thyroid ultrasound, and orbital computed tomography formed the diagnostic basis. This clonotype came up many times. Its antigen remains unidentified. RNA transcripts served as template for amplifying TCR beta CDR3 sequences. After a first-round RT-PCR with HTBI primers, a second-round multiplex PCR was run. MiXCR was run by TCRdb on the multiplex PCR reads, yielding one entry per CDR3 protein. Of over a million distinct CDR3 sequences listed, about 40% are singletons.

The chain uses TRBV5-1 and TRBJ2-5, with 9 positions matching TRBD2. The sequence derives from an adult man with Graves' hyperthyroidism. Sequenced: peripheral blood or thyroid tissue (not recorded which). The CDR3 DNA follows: TGCGCCAGCAGCGCGAGACTAGCGGCCCAAGAGACCCAGTACTTC. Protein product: CASSARLAAQETQYF.